These 32 T cell receptor beta chains came from one sample sequenced in a study of blood T cells in healthy people across ages. Together with a sample-barcoded 5' primer, a J-beta primer mix was included in a second PCR lasting 7 to 11 cycles. TCRdb analysed the 5' RACE reads with MiXCR anew, one entry per CDR3 protein. This sample has 650,000 to 900,000 distinct CDR3 sequences, with around 62% found just once. What was sequenced was blood. Receptors were obtained from a man in his thirties or forties in good health.

V usage is TRBV28 and J usage is TRBJ2-3, with 7 positions matching TRBD2. The germline V gene encodes CDR1 MDHEN and CDR2 SYDVKM. The CDR3 runs 12 residues. Trimming removed 10 bases from V and 5 bases from J; junction bases left unmatched: 6. CDR3 residues: CATERGLDTQYF. In DNA, the CDR3 is TGTGCCACCGAGCGGGGTTTAGATACGCAGTATTTT.

The chain couples TRBV4-3 to TRBJ2-2; 8 bases fit TRBD1. Germline V gives CDR1 LGHNA, CDR2 YSLEER. The CDR3 sequence is 16 residues long. V was clipped by 1 base and J by 3 bases; unmatched bases: 4. The CDR3 sequence is CASSQGTGPYTGELFF. The CDR3 DNA reads as TGCGCCAGCAGCCAAGGGACAGGGCCGTACACCGGGGAGCTGTTTTTT.

This clonotype occurred a few times. CDR3 loop: CASSSAGGTYNEQFF. CDR3 nucleotide sequence: TGTGCCAGCAGCTCGGCAGGGGGGACCTACAATGAGCAGTTCTTC. The V gene is TRBV7-2, the J gene TRBJ2-1; TRBD1 is a possible D gene (7 bases). Trimming removed 4 bases at V and 2 bases at J, with 12 bases between. The CDR3 runs 15 residues. Germline values: CDR1 SGHTA, CDR2 FQGNSA. Full variable domain (remainder filled in from reference TRBV7-2 and TRBJ2-1): GAGVSQSPSNKVTEKGKDVELRCDPISGHTALYWYRQSLGQGLEFLIYFQGNSAPDKSGLPSDRFSAERTGGSVSTLTIQRTQQEDSAVYLCASSSAGGTYNEQFFGPGTRLTVL.

The gene calls are TRBV3-1 and TRBJ2-4, with TRBD2 matching over 13 bases. The germline V gene has CDR1 LGHDT and CDR2 YNNKEL (reference sequence). The CDR3 extends over 18 amino acids. V lost 3 bases and J lost 3; bases outside the gene matches: 8. The CDR3 sequence is CASSQVPGLAGSKNIQYF. The CDR3, as DNA: TGTGCCAGCAGCCAGGTCCCGGGACTAGCGGGGAGCAAAAACATTCAGTACTTC.

The V call is TRBV28, the J call TRBJ2-5, with D maybe TRBD2 (6 bases). Germline CDR1 and CDR2: MDHEN and SYDVKM. The CDR3 loop spans 12 amino acids. V lost 8 bases, J lost 5 bases, and 12 bases lay in between. The CDR3 DNA reads TGTGCCAGCCATCGCGGGGTGGAGACCCAGTACTTC. Translating gives CASHRGVETQYF.

This sequence joins TRBV3-1 and TRBJ2-2; maybe TRBD1 (6 bases). V lost 6 bases and J 2 bases, leaving 10 bases between the germline ends. The CDR3 extends over 14 amino acids. Germline V CDR1 and CDR2: LGHDT, YNNKEL (reference sequence). The CDR3 spells CASRQGPNTGELFF. In DNA, the CDR3 is TGTGCCAGCAGACAGGGCCCTAACACCGGGGAGCTGTTTTTT.

The sample holds one count of this clonotype. This chain connects TRBV9 to TRBJ2-6, with 9 bases fitting TRBD2. Looked up from germline, CDR1 is SGDLS and CDR2 is YYNGEE. V dropped 3 bases and J dropped 0; count of bases not matched to a gene: 7. The CDR3 is made up of 18 amino acids. The CDR3 DNA sequence: TGTGCCAGCAGCGCCCGACTAGCGGAAACCTCTGGGGCCAACGTCCTGACTTTC. Amino acids: CASSARLAETSGANVLTF.

This clonotype has a handful of counts. The chain combines TRBV9 with TRBJ2-1, with TRBD2 matching 9 bases. With 6 bases clipped from V and 7 bases from J, the junction kept 17 bases outside the gene matches. The CDR3 extends over 17 amino acids. Per germline, CDR1 SGDLS and CDR2 YYNGEE. This chain's CDR3 is CASNLGTRGGYGNEQFF. The DNA of the CDR3 is TGTGCCAGCAACCTCGGAACGCGGGGGGGCTATGGGAATGAGCAGTTCTTC.

As DNA, the CDR3 is TGCGCCAGCAGCCCGGACAGGGGTGTAAATTCACCCCTCCACTTT. As protein: CASSPDRGVNSPLHF. The rearrangement joins TRBV4-3 to TRBJ1-6, with 9 bases lining up with TRBD1. V lost 4 bases, J lost 7 bases, and 5 bases stayed unmatched. The CDR3 has 15 amino acids. Germline CDR1 reads LGHNA; CDR2 reads YSLEER.

This clonotype was observed once. The chain has TRBV6-1 and TRBJ2-1; D possibly matches TRBD1 or TRBD2 (5 bases each). CDR1 is MNHNS, CDR2 SASEGT, per germline. The germline V and J ends were trimmed by 6 bases and 6 bases, with 21 bases remaining between them. The CDR3 totals 16 residues. The DNA for the CDR3 is TGTGCCAGCAGCCCGACCATCGGGACCACTATCAATGAGCAGTTCTTC. Protein sequence: CASSPTIGTTINEQFF.

This chain joins TRBV7-3 and TRBJ2-7; D is perhaps TRBD1 or TRBD2 (5 bases each). Germline assignment: CDR1 SGHTA and CDR2 FQGTGA. The CDR3 has 16 amino acids. V dropped 0 bases and J dropped 0 bases, with 12 bases sitting between them. This CDR3 is CASSLTGGIPSYEQYF. For the CDR3, the DNA is TGTGCCAGCAGCTTAACTGGGGGAATCCCCTCCTACGAGCAGTACTTC.

This chain connects TRBV20-1 to TRBJ2-3, with D uncertain. CDR3 length equals 16 residues. The V end lost 6 bases, the J end lost 6 bases, and 25 bases lay between the germline ends. Germline CDR1 reads DFQATT; CDR2 reads SNEGSKA (reference sequence). Here the CDR3 DNA reads TGCAGTGCACCCCCGAACCGACCGGATTTGACGGATACGCAGTATTTT. Amino acids: CSAPPNRPDLTDTQYF.

This clonotype was recorded once. The chain combines TRBV20-1 with TRBJ2-5, with no clear D. The germline gives CDR1 DFQATT, CDR2 SNEGSKA (reference sequence). V was clipped by 3 bases and J by 5 bases, with 10 bases between them. The length of the CDR3 is 12 residues. The DNA for the CDR3 is TGCAGTGCTAGTCGGGTCGCGGAGACCCAGTACTTC. Protein: CSASRVAETQYF.

The gene calls are TRBV6-6 and TRBJ2-3; 8 nucleotides agree with TRBD1. Germline values: CDR1 MNHNY, CDR2 SVGAGI (reference sequence). The CDR3 runs to 11 residues. CDR3 bases: TGTGGGACCCGGACAGGGGATACGCAGTATTTT. Its protein product is CGTRTGDTQYF.

The chain combines TRBV9 with TRBJ2-1; 13 nucleotides line up with TRBD2. Germline-derived CDR1 and CDR2 are SGDLS and YYNGEE. The CDR3 has 17 residues. V gave up 3 bases and J gave up 8 bases; unmatched junction bases: 11. The CDR3 coding sequence is TGTGCCAGCAGCGCATACGGGACTAGCGGGGTAGTAGATGAGCAGTTCTTC. Its protein is CASSAYGTSGVVDEQFF.

This chain joins TRBV20-1 and TRBJ2-6; 13 nucleotides align to TRBD2. From germline, CDR1 is DFQATT and CDR2 SNEGSKA (reference sequence). V gave up 6 bases and J gave up 1 base; unmatched junction bases: 3. This CDR3 region has 16 residues. The DNA for the CDR3 is TGCAGTGCCACTAGCGGGGGGGCATCTGGGGCCAACGTCCTGACTTTC. This sequence encodes CSATSGGASGANVLTF.

This clonotype was seen only once. This chain joins TRBV27 and TRBJ2-3, with 10 bases fitting TRBD2. Looked up from germline, CDR1 is MNHEY and CDR2 is SMNVEV (reference sequence). After removal of 5 bases from V and 3 bases from J, the junction contained 11 bases not matched to a gene. The CDR3 is 17 residues long. Here the CDR3 DNA reads TGTGCCAGCAGTCCCTCGCGACTAGCGGGTGGGACAGATACGCAGTATTTT. Its protein product is CASSPSRLAGGTDTQYF.

The V gene is TRBV7-2, the J gene TRBJ1-1; the D is unclear. There are 14 residues in the CDR3. Germline V gene sequence: CDR1 SGHTA, CDR2 FQGNSA. V was pared by 1 base and J by 4 bases, with 10 bases between. CDR3 DNA: TGTGCCAGCAGCTTAGGATTGGCTGGCACTGAAGCTTTCTTT. Translation gives CASSLGLAGTEAFF.

This clonotype was seen a handful of times. This sequence joins TRBV12-3 or TRBV12-4 and TRBJ2-3; 9 bases agree with TRBD1. The junction had 7 bases not matched to a gene; V was cut back by 6 bases and J by 3 bases. This CDR3 region has 15 residues. The CDR3 is CASRGGQGRTDTQYF. For the CDR3, the DNA is TGTGCCAGCAGAGGAGGACAGGGGAGAACAGATACGCAGTATTTT.

The genes are TRBV10-3 and TRBJ2-5, with D possibly being TRBD1 (8 bases). V dropped 7 bases and J dropped 11 bases, with 23 bases sitting between them. The V gene's germline CDR1 is ENHRY and CDR2 SYGVKD. The CDR3 consists of 14 residues. The CDR3 bases are TGTGCCATCAACAAACAGGGGGAGGGCTACGGGCAGTACTTC. As protein: CAINKQGEGYGQYF.

V is TRBV7-3 and J is TRBJ1-1; tentative D call: TRBD1 (5 bases). This CDR3 has 13 residues. V dropped 5 bases and J dropped 2 bases, with 9 bases sitting between them. Germline V gene lookup returns CDR1 SGHTA and CDR2 FQGTGA. CDR3 residues: CASSHTGNTEAFF. CDR3 nucleotide sequence: TGTGCCAGCAGCCACACAGGTAACACTGAAGCTTTCTTT.

The chain combines TRBV7-3 with TRBJ2-7; D tentatively reads TRBD1 or TRBD2 (5 bases each). V was cut by 5 bases and J by 4 bases, with 15 bases left in between. CDR1 SGHTA and CDR2 FQGTGA come from the germline V gene. The CDR3 is 14 amino acids. CDR3 sequence: CASSPRDRMYEQYF. The DNA of the CDR3 is TGTGCCAGCAGCCCCAGGGACCGGATGTACGAGCAGTACTTC.

The chain employs TRBV6-6 and TRBJ1-2, with 7 bases aligning to TRBD1. This CDR3 comprises 13 residues. The V segment lost 7 bases and the J segment 0 bases; nucleotides outside the gene matches: 2. Germline V gives CDR1 MNHNY, CDR2 SVGAGI (reference sequence). Here the CDR3 reads CASKTGTNYGYTF. The CDR3 DNA sequence: TGTGCCAGCAAGACAGGGACTAACTATGGCTACACCTTC.

This clonotype has more than one count but fewer than ten. The rearrangement uses TRBV7-9 and TRBJ2-3; D might be TRBD2 (6 bases). CDR1 and CDR2 (germline): SEHNR, FQNEAQ (reference sequence). The CDR3 has 15 residues. Trimming shortened V by 11 bases and J by 1 base, and 19 bases separated the two germline ends. CDR3 DNA: TGTGCCGCCCCAAGCCGGGACTCCCGCACAGATACGCAGTATTTT. Residues: CAAPSRDSRTDTQYF.

The chain uses TRBV29-1 and TRBJ2-5; 11 bases match TRBD1. The J call may be faulty, since TRBJ2-7 better matches the DNA end. The CDR3 is 15 amino acids. Germline V gene lookup returns CDR1 SQVTM and CDR2 ANQGSEA. As DNA, the CDR3 is TGCAGCGTCTCCTCCGGGACAGGGGGTTCCTACGAGCAGTACTTC. Translating gives CSVSSGTGGSYEQYF.

As concerns this clonotype: The junction departs from the called germline gene at one end, perhaps through a read error. The chain joins TRBV7-9 to TRBJ1-2; D is unclear. The CDR3 is 13 residues long. Germline V gene sequence: CDR1 SEHNR, CDR2 FQNEAQ (reference sequence). CDR3 DNA: TGCGCCAGCAGCTTTACATTGGACTATGGCTACACCTTC. Protein: CASSFTLDYGYTF.

This sequence joins TRBV6-5 and TRBJ2-7; 7 nucleotides line up with TRBD2. This CDR3 comprises 15 residues. With V trimmed by 6 bases and J by 3 bases, 11 bases remained unmatched. Per germline, CDR1 MNHEY and CDR2 SVGAGI. CDR3 DNA sequence: TGTGCCAGCAGCGGGGATTTTGGGGGGGTCTACGAGCAGTACTTC. Amino acids: CASSGDFGGVYEQYF.

The chain couples TRBV12-3 or TRBV12-4 to TRBJ2-5; D possibly matches TRBD1 or TRBD2 (6 bases each). Trimming removed 6 bases at V and 2 bases at J, with 16 bases between. The CDR3 has 15 amino acids. CDR3 residues: CASSLPGASQETQYF. The CDR3 nucleotides are TGTGCCAGCAGCCTTCCGGGGGCCTCTCAAGAGACCCAGTACTTC.

This chain joins TRBV30 and TRBJ2-5; the match to TRBD2 covers 10 bases. In germline, CDR1 is GTSNPN, CDR2 SVGIG (reference sequence). V gave up 6 bases and J gave up 3 bases; unmatched junction bases: 4. CDR3 length: 13 residues. In nucleotides, the CDR3 is TGTGCCTGTGAGAGCGGGGGGGAAGAGACCCAGTACTTC. Its translation is CACESGGEETQYF.

The V and J genes are TRBV20-1 and TRBJ1-6; possible D gene TRBD1, 5 bases. Germline values: CDR1 DFQATT, CDR2 SNEGSKA (reference sequence). The CDR3 runs to 15 residues. V was shortened by 2 bases and J by 11 bases, with 19 bases between the two germline ends. The CDR3 protein is CSARTPTGANAPLHF. The CDR3 coding sequence is TGCAGTGCTAGAACCCCAACCGGGGCCAATGCACCCCTCCACTTT.

V gene TRBV20-1 combines with J gene TRBJ2-3, with D possibly TRBD2 on 6 matching bases. CDR3 length: 14 residues. Germline V gene data show CDR1 as DFQATT and CDR2 as SNEGSKA (reference sequence). V shed 0 bases and J shed 3 bases, with 10 bases lying between them. The CDR3 protein is CSARDYGGTDTQYF. In nucleotides, the CDR3 is TGCAGTGCTAGAGATTATGGGGGGACAGATACGCAGTATTTT.

The rearrangement uses TRBV6-1 and TRBJ2-1; 7 nucleotides agree with TRBD1. J lost 5 bases, V lost 5 bases, and 3 bases had no gene match. CDR1 is MNHNS and CDR2 is SASEGT in the germline V gene. CDR3 length: 13 residues. CDR3 loop: CASSKTGHNEQFF. The DNA of the CDR3 is TGTGCCAGCAGTAAGACAGGGCACAATGAGCAGTTCTTC.